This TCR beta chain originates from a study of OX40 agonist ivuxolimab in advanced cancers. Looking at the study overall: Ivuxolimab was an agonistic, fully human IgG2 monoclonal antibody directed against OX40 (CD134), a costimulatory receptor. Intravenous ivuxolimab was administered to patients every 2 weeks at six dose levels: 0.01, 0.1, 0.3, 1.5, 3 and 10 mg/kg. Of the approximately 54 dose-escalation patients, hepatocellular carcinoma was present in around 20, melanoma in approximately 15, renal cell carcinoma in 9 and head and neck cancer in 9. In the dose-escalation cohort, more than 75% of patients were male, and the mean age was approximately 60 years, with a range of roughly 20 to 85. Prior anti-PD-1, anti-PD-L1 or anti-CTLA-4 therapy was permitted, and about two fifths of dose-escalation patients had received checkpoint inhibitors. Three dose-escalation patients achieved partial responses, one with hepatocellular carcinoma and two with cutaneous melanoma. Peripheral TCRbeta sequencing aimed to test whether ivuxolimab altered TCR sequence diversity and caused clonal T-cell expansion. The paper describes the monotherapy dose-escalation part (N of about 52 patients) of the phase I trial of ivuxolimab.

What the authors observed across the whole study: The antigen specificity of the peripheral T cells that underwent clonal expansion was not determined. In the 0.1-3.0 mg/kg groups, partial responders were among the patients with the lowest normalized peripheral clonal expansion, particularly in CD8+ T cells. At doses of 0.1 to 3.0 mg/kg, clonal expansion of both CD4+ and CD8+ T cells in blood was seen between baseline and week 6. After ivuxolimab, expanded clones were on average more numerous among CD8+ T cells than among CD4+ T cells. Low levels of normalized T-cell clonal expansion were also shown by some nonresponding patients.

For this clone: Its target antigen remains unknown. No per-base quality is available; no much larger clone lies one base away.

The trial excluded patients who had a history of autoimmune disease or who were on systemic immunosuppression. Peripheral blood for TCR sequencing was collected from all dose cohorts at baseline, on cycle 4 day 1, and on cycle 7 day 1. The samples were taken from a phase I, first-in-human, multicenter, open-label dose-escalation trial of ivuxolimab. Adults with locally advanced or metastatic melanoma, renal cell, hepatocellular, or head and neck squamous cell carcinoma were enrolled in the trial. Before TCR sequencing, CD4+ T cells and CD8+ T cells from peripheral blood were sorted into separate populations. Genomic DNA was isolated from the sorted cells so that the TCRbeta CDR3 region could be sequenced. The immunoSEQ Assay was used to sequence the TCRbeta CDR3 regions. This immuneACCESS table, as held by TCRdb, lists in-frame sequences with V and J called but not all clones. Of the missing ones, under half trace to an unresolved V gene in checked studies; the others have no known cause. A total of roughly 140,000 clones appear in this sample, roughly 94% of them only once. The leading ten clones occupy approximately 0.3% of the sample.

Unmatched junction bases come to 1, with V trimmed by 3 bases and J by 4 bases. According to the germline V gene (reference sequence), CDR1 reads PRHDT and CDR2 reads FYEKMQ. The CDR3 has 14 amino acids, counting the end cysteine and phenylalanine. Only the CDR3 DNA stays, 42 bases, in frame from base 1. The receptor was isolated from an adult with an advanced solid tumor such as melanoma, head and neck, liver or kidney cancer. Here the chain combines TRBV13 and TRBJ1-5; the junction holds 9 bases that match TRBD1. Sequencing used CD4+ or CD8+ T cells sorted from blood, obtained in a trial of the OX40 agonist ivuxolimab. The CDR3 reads CASSFGTGNQPQHF. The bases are TGTGCCAGCAGCTTTGGGACAGGGAATCAGCCCCAGCATTTT.